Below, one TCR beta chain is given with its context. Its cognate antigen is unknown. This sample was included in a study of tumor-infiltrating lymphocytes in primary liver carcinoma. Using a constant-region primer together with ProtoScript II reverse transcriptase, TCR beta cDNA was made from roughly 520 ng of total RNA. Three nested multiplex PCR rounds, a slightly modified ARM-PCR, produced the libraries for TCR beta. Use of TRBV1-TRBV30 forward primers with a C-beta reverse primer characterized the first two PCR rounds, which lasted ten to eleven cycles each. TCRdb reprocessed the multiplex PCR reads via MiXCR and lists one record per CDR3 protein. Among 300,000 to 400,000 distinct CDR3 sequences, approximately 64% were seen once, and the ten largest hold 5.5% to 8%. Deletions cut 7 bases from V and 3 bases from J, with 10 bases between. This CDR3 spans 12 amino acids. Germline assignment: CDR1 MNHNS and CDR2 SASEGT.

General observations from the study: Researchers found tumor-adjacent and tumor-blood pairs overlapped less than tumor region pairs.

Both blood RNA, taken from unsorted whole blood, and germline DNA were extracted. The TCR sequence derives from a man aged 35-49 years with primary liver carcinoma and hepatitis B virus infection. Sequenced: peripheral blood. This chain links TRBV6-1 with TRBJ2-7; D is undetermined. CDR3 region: CASTLGVYEQYF. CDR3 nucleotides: TGTGCCAGCACCTTAGGTGTCTACGAGCAGTACTTC.